The sequence of this T cell receptor (beta chain) was determined in a study of cytomegalovirus exposure and HLA in healthy donors. Broader study findings: It was only CMV serostatus that was available as immune exposure information. An observed cluster of highly shared sequence variants was recorded as a likely sequencing artifact.

The PCR ran on 60 Vbeta and 13 Jbeta primers. Source study methods: Counted up in a later analysis, unique TCR beta chains came to some 82 million, with around 10 million shared. Sequencing used immunoSEQ multiplex PCR; TCRdb keeps in-frame clones, though not all of them. The DNA was the basis for D and trimming; V, J and clone size are from that table. The sample lists around 110,000 clones, roughly 80% occurring once. With regard to this clone: Antigen specificity is unknown.

Trimming took off 0 bases at V and 5 bases at J, with 5 bases between the two ends. The CDR3 loop spans 12 amino acids. Germline CDR1 and CDR2: SGHKS and YYEKEE (reference sequence). Sample: PBMCs. The chain uses TRBV5-5 and TRBJ1-2; the D is unclear. This sequence was found in a man aged 25-45 years in good health and CMV-seronegative. The CDR3 is CASSLDNYGYTF. The CDR3 DNA follows: TGTGCCAGCAGCTTGGACAATTATGGCTACACCTTC.